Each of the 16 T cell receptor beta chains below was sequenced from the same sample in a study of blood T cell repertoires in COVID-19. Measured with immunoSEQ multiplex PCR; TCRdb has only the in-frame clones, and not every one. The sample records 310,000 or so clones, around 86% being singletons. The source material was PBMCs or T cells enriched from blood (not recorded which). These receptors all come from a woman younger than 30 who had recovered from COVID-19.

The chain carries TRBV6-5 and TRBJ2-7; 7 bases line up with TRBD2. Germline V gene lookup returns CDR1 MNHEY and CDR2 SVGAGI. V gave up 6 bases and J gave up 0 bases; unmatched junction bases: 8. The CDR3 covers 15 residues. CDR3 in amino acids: CASSPSGGGSYEQYF. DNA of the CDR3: TGTGCCAGCAGCCCGAGTGGGGGGGGCTCCTACGAGCAGTACTTC.

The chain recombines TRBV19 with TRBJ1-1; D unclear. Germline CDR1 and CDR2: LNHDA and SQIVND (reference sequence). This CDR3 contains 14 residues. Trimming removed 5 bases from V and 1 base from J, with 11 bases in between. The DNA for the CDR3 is TGTGCCAGTAGTCTGATTTCCAGGAACACTGAAGCTTTCTTT. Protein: CASSLISRNTEAFF.

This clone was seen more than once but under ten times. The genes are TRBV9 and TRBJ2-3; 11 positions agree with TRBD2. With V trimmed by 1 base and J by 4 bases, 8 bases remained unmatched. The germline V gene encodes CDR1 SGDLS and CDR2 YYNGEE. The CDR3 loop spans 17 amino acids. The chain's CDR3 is CASSVTLTSGDSDTQYF. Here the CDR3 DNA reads TGTGCCAGCAGCGTAACCCTGACTAGCGGGGATTCAGATACGCAGTATTTT.

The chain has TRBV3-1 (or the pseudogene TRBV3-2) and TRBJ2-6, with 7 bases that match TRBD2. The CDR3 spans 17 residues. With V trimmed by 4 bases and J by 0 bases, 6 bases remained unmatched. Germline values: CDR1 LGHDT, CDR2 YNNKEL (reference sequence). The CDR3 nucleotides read TGTGCCAGCAGCCCCTGGGGCGGGAGCTCTGGGGCCAACGTCCTGACTTTC. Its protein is CASSPWGGSSGANVLTF.

The DNA of the CDR3 is TGTGCCAGCAGTGTACAGGGGGCGGGCTATGGCTACACCTTC. It translates to CASSVQGAGYGYTF. The chain recombines TRBV28 with TRBJ1-2; 9 positions agree with TRBD1. The CDR3 runs 14 residues. Per the germline V gene, CDR1 is MDHEN and CDR2 is SYDVKM. Trimming at V came to 5 bases and at J to 4 bases, leaving 5 bases not matched to a gene.

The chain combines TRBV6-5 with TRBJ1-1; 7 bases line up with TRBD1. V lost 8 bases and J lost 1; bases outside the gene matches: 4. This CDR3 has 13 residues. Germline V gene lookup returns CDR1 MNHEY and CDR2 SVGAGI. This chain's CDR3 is CASVRQGNTEAFF. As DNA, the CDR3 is TGTGCCAGCGTAAGACAGGGGAACACTGAAGCTTTCTTT.

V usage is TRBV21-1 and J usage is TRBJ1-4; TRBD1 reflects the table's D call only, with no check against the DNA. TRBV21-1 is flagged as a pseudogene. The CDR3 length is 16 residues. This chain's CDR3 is CASNLEPRGTNEKLFF. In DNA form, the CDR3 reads TGTGCCAGCAACCTCGAACCTAGGGGGACTAATGAAAAACTGTTTTTT.

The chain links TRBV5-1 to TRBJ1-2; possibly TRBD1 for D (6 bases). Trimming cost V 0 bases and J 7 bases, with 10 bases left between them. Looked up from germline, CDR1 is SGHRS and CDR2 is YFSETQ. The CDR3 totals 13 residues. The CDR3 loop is CASSLEGDSGYTF. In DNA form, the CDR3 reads TGCGCCAGCAGCTTGGAGGGGGATTCTGGCTACACCTTC.

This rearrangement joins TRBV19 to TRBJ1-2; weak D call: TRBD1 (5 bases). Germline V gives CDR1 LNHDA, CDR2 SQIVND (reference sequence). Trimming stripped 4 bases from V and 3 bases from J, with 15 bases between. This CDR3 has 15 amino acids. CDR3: CASSKLLQVHYGYTF. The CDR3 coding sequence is TGTGCCAGTAGTAAGCTGCTACAGGTCCACTATGGCTACACCTTC.

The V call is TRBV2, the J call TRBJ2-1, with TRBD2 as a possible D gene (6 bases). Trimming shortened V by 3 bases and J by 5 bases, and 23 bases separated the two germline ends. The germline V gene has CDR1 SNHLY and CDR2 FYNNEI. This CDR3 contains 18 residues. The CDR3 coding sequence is TGTGCCAGCAGTGACTACGAACTTTCTGACCCTAGCGACAATGAGCAGTTCTTC. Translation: CASSDYELSDPSDNEQFF.

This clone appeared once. As DNA, the CDR3 is TGTGCCTGGAGTTTGGGGACTATCTCCTCCTACAATGAGCAGTTCTTC. It codes for CAWSLGTISSYNEQFF. The chain is built from TRBV30 and TRBJ2-1; 7 bases match TRBD2. Trimming cost V 2 bases and J 0 bases; bases outside gene matches: 7. The CDR3 spans 16 residues. In germline, CDR1 is GTSNPN, CDR2 SVGIG (reference sequence).

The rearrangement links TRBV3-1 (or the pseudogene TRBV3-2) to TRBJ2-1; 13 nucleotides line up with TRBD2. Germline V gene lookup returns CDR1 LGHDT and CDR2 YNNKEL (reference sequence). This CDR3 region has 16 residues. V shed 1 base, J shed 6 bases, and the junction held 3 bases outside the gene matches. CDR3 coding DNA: TGTGCCAGCAGCCAAGCGGGACTAGCGGGGCTCAATGAGCAGTTCTTC. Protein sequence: CASSQAGLAGLNEQFF.

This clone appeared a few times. CDR3 in amino acids: CAFSGVSYEQYF. The DNA of the CDR3 is TGTGCCTTTAGTGGAGTTTCCTACGAGCAGTACTTC. This chain joins TRBV30 and TRBJ2-7; the D is unclear. The germline V gene encodes CDR1 GTSNPN and CDR2 SVGIG (reference sequence). Trimming removed 7 bases at V and 1 base at J, with 11 bases between. This CDR3 comprises 12 residues.

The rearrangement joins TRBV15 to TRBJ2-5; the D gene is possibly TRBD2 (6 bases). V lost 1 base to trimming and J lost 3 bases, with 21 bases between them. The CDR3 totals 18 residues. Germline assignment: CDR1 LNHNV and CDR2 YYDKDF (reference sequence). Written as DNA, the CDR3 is TGTGCCACCAGCAGAGGACCTAAGGCGAGCGGGCTCAAAGAGACCCAGTACTTC. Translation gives CATSRGPKASGLKETQYF. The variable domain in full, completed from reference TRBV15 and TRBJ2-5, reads DAMVIQNPRYQVTQFGKPVTLSCSQTLNHNVMYWYQQKSSQAPKLLFHYYDKDFNNEADTPDNFQSRRPNTSFCFLDIRSPGLGDTAMYLCATSRGPKASGLKETQYFGPGTRLLVL.

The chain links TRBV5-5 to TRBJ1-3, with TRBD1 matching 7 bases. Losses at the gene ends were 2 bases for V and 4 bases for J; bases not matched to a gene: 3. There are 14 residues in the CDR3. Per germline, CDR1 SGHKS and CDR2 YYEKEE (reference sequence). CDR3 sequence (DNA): TGTGCCAGCAGCTTAAGAGGGGGCGGAAACACCATATATTTT. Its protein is CASSLRGGGNTIYF.

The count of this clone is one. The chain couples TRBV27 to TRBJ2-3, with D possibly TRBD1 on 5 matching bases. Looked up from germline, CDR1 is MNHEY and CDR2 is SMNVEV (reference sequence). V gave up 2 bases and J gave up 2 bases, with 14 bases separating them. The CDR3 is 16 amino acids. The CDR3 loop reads CASSLIGDWDTDTQYF. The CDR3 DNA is TGTGCCAGCAGTTTAATAGGGGATTGGGACACAGATACGCAGTATTTT.